One T cell receptor (beta chain) is described in this entry. Its target is unknown. The junction and the germline gene differ at one end; a read error may be behind it. Germline CDR1 is SGHDN and CDR2 is FVKESK. CDR3 size: 13 residues. This sample stems from a study of tumor and adjacent non-tumor tissue in lung cancer. Across the whole study: Some 4.2 million productive TCRbeta reads were obtained per sample on average. Notes on the study in general: Top 100 clones took a larger repertoire share in normal lung. Shorter survival was associated with higher TCR diversity in tumors.

This sample's RNA came from whole unsorted tissue. Chemotherapy-naive patients with new lung cancer underwent thoracic surgery in China, August–late 2014. The library came from three nested PCR rounds adapted from ARM-PCR protocols. Via MiXCR, TCRdb re-called the multiplex PCR reads, giving one row per CDR3 protein. In the table there are around 74,000 distinct CDR3 sequences, roughly 70% of which are singletons. The sequenced material came from lung tumor tissue. The TCR originated in a woman in her seventies with non-small cell lung cancer. The chain links TRBV14 to TRBJ1-1, with TRBD1 matching over 7 bases. The CDR3 reads CASSHYRGTKAFF. The CDR3 coding sequence is TGTGCCAGCAGCCATTACAGGGGCACTAAAGCTTTCTTC.